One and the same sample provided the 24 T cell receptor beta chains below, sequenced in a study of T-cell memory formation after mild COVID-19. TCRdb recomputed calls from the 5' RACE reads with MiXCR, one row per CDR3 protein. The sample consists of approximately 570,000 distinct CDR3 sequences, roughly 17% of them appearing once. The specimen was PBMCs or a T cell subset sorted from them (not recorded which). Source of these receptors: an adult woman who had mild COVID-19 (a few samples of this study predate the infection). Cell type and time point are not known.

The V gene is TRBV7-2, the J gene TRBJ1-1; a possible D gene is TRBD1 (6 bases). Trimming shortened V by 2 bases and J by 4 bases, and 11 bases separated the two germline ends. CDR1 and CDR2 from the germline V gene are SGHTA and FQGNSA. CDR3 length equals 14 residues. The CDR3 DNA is TGTGCCAGCAGCTTATCGAGGGGGAGCACTGAAGCTTTCTTT. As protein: CASSLSRGSTEAFF.

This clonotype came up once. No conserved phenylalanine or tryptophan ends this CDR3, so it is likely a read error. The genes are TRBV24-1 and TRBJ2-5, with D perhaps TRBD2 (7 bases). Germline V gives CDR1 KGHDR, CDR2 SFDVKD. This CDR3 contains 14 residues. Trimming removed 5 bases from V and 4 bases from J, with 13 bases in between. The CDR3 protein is CATSAGGVGETQYL. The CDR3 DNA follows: TGTGCCACCAGTGCGGGGGGCGTCGGAGAGACCCAGTACTTA.

The CDR3 nucleotides read TGTGCCAGCTCTTCCGGGATGTACTCCTACGAGCAGTACTTC. It is translated as CASSSGMYSYEQYF. The chain combines TRBV19 with TRBJ2-7, with a possible D match to TRBD2 (5 bases). The germline gives CDR1 LNHDA, CDR2 SQIVND (reference sequence). The germline V and J ends were trimmed by 9 bases and 0 bases, with 15 bases remaining between them. The CDR3 length is 14 residues.

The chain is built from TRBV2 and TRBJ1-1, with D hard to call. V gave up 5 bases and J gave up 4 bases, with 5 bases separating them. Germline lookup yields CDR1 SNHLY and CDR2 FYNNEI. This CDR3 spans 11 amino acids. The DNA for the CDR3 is TGTGCCAGCAGTTGGGCCACTGAAGCTTTCTTT. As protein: CASSWATEAFF.

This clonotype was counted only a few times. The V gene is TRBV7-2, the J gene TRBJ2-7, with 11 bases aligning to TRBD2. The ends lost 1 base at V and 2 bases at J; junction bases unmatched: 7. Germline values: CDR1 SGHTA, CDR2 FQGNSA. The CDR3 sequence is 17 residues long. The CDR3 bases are TGTGCCAGCAGCTTAGGGCCTGGGACTAGCGGAGCCTACGAGCAGTACTTC. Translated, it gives CASSLGPGTSGAYEQYF. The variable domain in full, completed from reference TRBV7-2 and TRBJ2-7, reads GAGVSQSPSNKVTEKGKDVELRCDPISGHTALYWYRQSLGQGLEFLIYFQGNSAPDKSGLPSDRFSAERTGGSVSTLTIQRTQQEDSAVYLCASSLGPGTSGAYEQYFGPGTRLTVT.

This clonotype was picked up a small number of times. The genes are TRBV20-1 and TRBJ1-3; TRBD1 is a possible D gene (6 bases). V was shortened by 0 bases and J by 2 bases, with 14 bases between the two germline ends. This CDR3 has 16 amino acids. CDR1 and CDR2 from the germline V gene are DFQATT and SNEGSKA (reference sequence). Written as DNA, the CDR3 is TGCAGTGCTAGAGATAGCAATAGGGGGGCTGGAAACACCATATATTTT. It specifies CSARDSNRGAGNTIYF.

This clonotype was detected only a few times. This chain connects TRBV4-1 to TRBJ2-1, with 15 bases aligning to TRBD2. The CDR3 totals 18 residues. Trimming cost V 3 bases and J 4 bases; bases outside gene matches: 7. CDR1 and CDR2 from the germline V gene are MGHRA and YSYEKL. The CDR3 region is CASSHPGTSGGPYNEQFF. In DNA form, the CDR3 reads TGCGCCAGCAGCCATCCGGGGACTAGCGGGGGGCCTTACAATGAGCAGTTCTTC.

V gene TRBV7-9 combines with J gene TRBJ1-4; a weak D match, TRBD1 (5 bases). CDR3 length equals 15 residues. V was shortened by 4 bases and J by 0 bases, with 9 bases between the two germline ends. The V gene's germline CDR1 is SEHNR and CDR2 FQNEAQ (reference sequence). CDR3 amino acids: CASSSRQSTNEKLFF. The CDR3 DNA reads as TGTGCCAGCAGCTCACGACAGTCAACTAATGAAAAACTGTTTTTT. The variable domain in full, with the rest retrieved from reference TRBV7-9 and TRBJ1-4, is DTGVSQNPRHKITKRGQNVTFRCDPISEHNRLYWYRQTLGQGPEFLTYFQNEAQLEKSRLLSDRFSAERPKGSFSTLEIQRTEQGDSAMYLCASSSRQSTNEKLFFGSGTQLSVL.

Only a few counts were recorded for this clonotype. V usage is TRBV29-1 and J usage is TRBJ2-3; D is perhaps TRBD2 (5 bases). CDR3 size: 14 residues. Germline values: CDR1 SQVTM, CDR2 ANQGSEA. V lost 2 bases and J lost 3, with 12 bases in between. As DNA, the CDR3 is TGCAGCGTTGAAAAGGCCGGGGTAACAGATACGCAGTATTTT. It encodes CSVEKAGVTDTQYF.

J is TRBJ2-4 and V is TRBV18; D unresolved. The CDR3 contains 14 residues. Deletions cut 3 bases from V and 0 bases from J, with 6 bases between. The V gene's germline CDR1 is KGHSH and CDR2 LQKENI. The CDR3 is CASSPSIAKNIQYF. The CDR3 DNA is TGTGCCAGCTCACCGTCAATAGCCAAAAACATTCAGTACTTC. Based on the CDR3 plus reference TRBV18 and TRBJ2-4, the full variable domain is NAGVMQNPRHLVRRRGQEARLRCSPMKGHSHVYWYRQLPEEGLKFMVYLQKENIIDESGMPKERFSAEFPKEGPSILRIQQVVRGDSAAYFCASSPSIAKNIQYFGAGTRLSVL.

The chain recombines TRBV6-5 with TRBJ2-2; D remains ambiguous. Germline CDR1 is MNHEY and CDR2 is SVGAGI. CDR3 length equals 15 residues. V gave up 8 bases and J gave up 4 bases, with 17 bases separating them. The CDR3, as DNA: TGTGCCAGCGGGCCTATGTATAGAGGCACCGGGGAGCTGTTTTTT. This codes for CASGPMYRGTGELFF.

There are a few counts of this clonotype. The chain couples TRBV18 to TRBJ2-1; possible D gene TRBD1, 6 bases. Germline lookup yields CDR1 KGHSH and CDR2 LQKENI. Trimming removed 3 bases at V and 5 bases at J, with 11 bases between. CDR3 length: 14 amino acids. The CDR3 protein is CASSPMTGDNEQFF. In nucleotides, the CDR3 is TGTGCCAGCTCACCGATGACAGGCGACAATGAGCAGTTCTTC.

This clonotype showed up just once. The CDR3, as DNA: TGTGCCAGCAGTTCAGGGGGCTTGGATGAGCAGTTCTTC. Translating gives CASSSGGLDEQFF. This chain uses TRBV6-5 with TRBJ2-1; 8 nucleotides agree with TRBD1. V lost 4 bases to trimming and J lost 8 bases; unmatched junction nucleotides: 4. The length of the CDR3 is 13 residues. Germline V gene data show CDR1 as MNHEY and CDR2 as SVGAGI.

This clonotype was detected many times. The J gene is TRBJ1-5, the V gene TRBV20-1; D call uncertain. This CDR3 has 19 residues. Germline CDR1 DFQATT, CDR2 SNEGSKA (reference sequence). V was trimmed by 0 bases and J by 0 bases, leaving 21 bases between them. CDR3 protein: CSARDGRAPLWGSNQPQHF. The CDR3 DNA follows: TGCAGTGCTAGAGATGGTCGGGCCCCTCTGTGGGGTAGCAATCAGCCCCAGCATTTT.

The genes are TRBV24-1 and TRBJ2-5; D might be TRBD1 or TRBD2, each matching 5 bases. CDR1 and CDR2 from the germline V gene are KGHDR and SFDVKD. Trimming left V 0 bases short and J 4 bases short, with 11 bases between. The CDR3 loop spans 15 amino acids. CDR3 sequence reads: CATSDLEKGTETQYF. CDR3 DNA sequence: TGTGCCACCAGTGATTTGGAAAAGGGGACAGAGACCCAGTACTTC.

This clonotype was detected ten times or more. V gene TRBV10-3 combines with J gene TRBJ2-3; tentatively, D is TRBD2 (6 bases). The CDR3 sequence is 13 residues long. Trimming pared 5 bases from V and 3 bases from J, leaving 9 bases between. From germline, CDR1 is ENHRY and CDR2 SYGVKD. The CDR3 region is CAISPGTTDTQYF. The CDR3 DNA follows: TGTGCCATCAGTCCCGGGACTACAGATACGCAGTATTTT.

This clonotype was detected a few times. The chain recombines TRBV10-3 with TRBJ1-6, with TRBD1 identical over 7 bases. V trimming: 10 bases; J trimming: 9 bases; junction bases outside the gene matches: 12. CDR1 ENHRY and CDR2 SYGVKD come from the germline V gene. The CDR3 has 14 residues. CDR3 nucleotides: TGTGCCACCCGGGACAGTCCTCTAGTTTCACCCCTCCACTTT. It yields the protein CATRDSPLVSPLHF.

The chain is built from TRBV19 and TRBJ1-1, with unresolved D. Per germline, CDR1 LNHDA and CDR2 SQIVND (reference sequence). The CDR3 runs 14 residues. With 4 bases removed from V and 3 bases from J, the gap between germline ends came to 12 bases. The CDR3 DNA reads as TGTGCCAGTAGTAGCTCTTACGGTTACACTGAAGCTTTCTTT. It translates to CASSSSYGYTEAFF.

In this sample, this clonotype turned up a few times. The CDR3, as DNA: TGTGCCAGCAGTCGGGGACCCCAAAGGCTACCAAACACCGGGGAGCTGTTTTTT. The encoded protein is CASSRGPQRLPNTGELFF. The gene calls are TRBV7-9 and TRBJ2-2; D is perhaps TRBD1 or TRBD2 (5 bases each). In germline, CDR1 is SEHNR, CDR2 FQNEAQ (reference sequence). The V end was cut by 6 bases, the J end by 2 bases, with 22 bases between. This CDR3 has 18 amino acids.

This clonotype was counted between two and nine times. CDR3 nucleotide sequence: TGTGCCAGCAGCCTCCCTAGCGGTCCCTCCTACGAGCAGTACTTC. Encoded protein: CASSLPSGPSYEQYF. The chain combines TRBV7-9 with TRBJ2-7; 7 nucleotides agree with TRBD2. Germline V gene lookup returns CDR1 SEHNR and CDR2 FQNEAQ (reference sequence). With V trimmed by 5 bases and J by 0 bases, 7 bases remained unmatched. This CDR3 has 15 residues.

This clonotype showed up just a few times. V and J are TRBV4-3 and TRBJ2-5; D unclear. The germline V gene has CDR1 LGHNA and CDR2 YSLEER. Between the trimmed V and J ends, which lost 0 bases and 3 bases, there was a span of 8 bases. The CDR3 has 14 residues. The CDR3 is CASSQDRTEETQYF. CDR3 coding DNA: TGCGCCAGCAGCCAAGATCGCACAGAAGAGACCCAGTACTTC.

CDR3 sequence (DNA): TGCGCCAGCAGCCAAGGGACAGGGGGCTCTTACACGCAGTATTTT. This codes for CASSQGTGGSYTQYF. V is TRBV4-3 and J is TRBJ2-3; 11 nucleotides align to TRBD1. The germline V gene has CDR1 LGHNA and CDR2 YSLEER. The CDR3 length is 15 residues. Germline trimming cut 1 base from V and 9 bases from J; bases unmatched to any gene: 6.

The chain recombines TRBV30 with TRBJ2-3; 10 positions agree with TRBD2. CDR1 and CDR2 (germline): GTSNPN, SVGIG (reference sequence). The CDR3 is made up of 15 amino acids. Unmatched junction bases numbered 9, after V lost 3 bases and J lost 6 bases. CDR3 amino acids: CAWSLGTSAGDTQYF. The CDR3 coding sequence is TGTGCCTGGAGCCTTGGGACTAGCGCAGGGGATACGCAGTATTTT.

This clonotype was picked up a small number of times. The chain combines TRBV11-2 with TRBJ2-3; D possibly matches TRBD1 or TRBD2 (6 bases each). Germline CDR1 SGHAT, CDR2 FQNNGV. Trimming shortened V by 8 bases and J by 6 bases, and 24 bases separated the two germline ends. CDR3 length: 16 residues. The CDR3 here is CASRLMRGDALDTQYF. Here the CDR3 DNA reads TGTGCCAGCCGATTAATGAGGGGGGATGCGTTGGATACGCAGTATTTT.